These 16 T cell receptor beta chains originate from one sample sequenced in a study of blood T cell repertoires in COVID-19. TCRdb's table, derived via immunoSEQ multiplex PCR, lists solely in-frame clones and lacks some. The data contain about 13,000 clones, more than 70% of them singletons. The sample was peripheral blood. The receptors were gathered from a human donor in a cohort sampled during active COVID-19.

V usage is TRBV9 and J usage is TRBJ2-3; 10 positions agree with TRBD2. The ends lost 2 bases at V and 4 bases at J; junction bases unmatched: 7. CDR1 is SGDLS and CDR2 is YYNGEE in the germline V gene. CDR3 size: 16 residues. CDR3 loop: CASSVALAGYSDTQYF. As DNA, the CDR3 is TGTGCCAGCAGCGTCGCACTAGCGGGGTACTCAGATACGCAGTATTTT.

The chain couples TRBV3-1 (or the pseudogene TRBV3-2) to TRBJ2-5; 8 nucleotides agree with TRBD2. Losses at the gene ends were 4 bases for V and 5 bases for J; bases not matched to a gene: 6. CDR3 length: 14 residues. The germline CDR1 and CDR2 sequences are LGHDT and YNNKEL (reference sequence). The CDR3 here is CASSRIGTRETQYF. CDR3 bases: TGTGCCAGCAGCCGAATCGGGACTAGGGAGACCCAGTACTTC.

The chain uses TRBV29-1 and TRBJ1-1; D uncertain. The germline gives CDR1 SQVTM, CDR2 ANQGSEA. CDR3 length: 12 amino acids. Trimming removed 5 bases from V and 0 bases from J, with 7 bases in between. The CDR3 region is CSVTTLNTEAFF. The DNA of the CDR3 is TGCAGCGTTACAACACTGAACACTGAAGCTTTCTTT.

The chain links TRBV6-6 to TRBJ1-4; weak D call: TRBD1 (5 bases). The V gene lost 8 bases and the J gene lost 6 bases, with 16 bases spanning the gap. Germline CDR1 and CDR2: MNHNY and SVGAGI (reference sequence). The CDR3 has 14 residues. The CDR3 region is CASLWGGTDEKLFF. CDR3 DNA: TGTGCCAGCCTTTGGGGGGGGACGGATGAAAAACTGTTTTTT.

This clone was seen a few times. This chain links TRBV4-3 with TRBJ2-1; D remains unclear. Germline V CDR1 and CDR2: LGHNA, YSLEER. The CDR3 runs 15 residues. With 0 bases removed from V and 3 bases from J, the gap between germline ends came to 9 bases. Here the CDR3 reads CASSQDRRGYNEQFF. The CDR3 bases are TGCGCCAGCAGCCAAGATCGGCGAGGCTACAATGAGCAGTTCTTC.

The V gene is TRBV25-1, the J gene TRBJ1-1; D perhaps matches TRBD1 (5 bases). Per germline, CDR1 MGHDK and CDR2 SYGVNS. The V and J ends lost 4 bases and 10 bases respectively, with 13 bases between them. The CDR3 runs 12 residues. The CDR3 sequence is CASSGTLGLAFF. The CDR3 DNA reads as TGTGCCAGCAGTGGGACCCTGGGGCTAGCTTTCTTT.

This clone was recorded once. The J gene is TRBJ2-1, the V gene TRBV10-3; TRBD2 matches 14 bases. Unmatched junction bases numbered 8, after V lost 5 bases and J lost 8 bases. Germline V gene data show CDR1 as ENHRY and CDR2 as SYGVKD. CDR3 size: 16 residues. This CDR3 is CAISRLAGGPGDEQFF. CDR3 coding DNA: TGTGCCATCAGTCGACTAGCGGGAGGGCCGGGCGATGAGCAGTTCTTC.

The chain joins TRBV15 to TRBJ1-4; possibly TRBD1 for D (6 bases). From germline, CDR1 is LNHNV and CDR2 YYDKDF (reference sequence). The CDR3 is made up of 15 amino acids. The germline V and J ends were trimmed by 0 bases and 7 bases, with 12 bases remaining between them. CDR3: CATSRDLGQSEKLFF. CDR3 nucleotide sequence: TGTGCCACCAGCAGAGATCTAGGACAGAGTGAAAAACTGTTTTTT.

The rearrangement links TRBV29-1 to TRBJ1-4, with 8 bases that match TRBD1. Trimming removed 8 bases from V and 8 bases from J; junction bases left unmatched: 10. CDR3 size: 13 residues. Germline V gene data show CDR1 as SQVTM and CDR2 as ANQGSEA. The CDR3 protein is CSPDRGADEKLFF. CDR3 in DNA: TGCAGCCCCGACAGGGGCGCAGACGAAAAACTGTTTTTT.

The genes are TRBV7-9 and TRBJ2-1, with 10 bases lining up with TRBD2. CDR1 and CDR2 from the germline V gene are SEHNR and FQNEAQ (reference sequence). CDR3 length: 15 amino acids. Trimming at V came to 4 bases and at J to 4 bases, leaving 4 bases not matched to a gene. In DNA, the CDR3 is TGTGCCAGCAGCTGGGGGACTAGCGTTTACAATGAGCAGTTCTTC. Encoded protein: CASSWGTSVYNEQFF.

The chain employs TRBV10-1 and TRBJ2-3, with D uncertain. The germline CDR1 and CDR2 sequences are WNHNN and SYGVQD (reference sequence). The V end was cut by 8 bases, the J end by 0 bases, with 6 bases between. The CDR3 is 12 residues long. Here the CDR3 reads CASGDSTDTQYF. The CDR3 DNA reads as TGCGCCAGCGGAGATAGCACAGATACGCAGTATTTT.

In its sample, this clone was seen once. V is TRBV12-1 and J is TRBJ2-2; TRBD2, the D gene given by the table, was not confirmed from the DNA. TRBV12-1 is noted as a pseudogene. This CDR3 contains 17 residues. As DNA, the CDR3 is TGTGCCAGCAGCCAGATATGCGCGGGGGGGAACACCGGGGAGCTGTTTTTT. As protein: CASSQICAGGNTGELFF.

V is TRBV2 and J is TRBJ1-1, with a possible D match to TRBD1 (6 bases). From germline, CDR1 is SNHLY and CDR2 FYNNEI. This CDR3 has 16 amino acids. Between the trimmed V and J ends, which lost 2 bases and 0 bases, there was a span of 13 bases. CDR3 in amino acids: CASSEFPGAMNTEAFF. CDR3 in DNA: TGTGCCAGCAGTGAATTCCCAGGGGCGATGAACACTGAAGCTTTCTTT.

This clone was detected once. The rearrangement links TRBV15 to TRBJ2-2, with 12 bases aligning to TRBD2. The CDR3 runs to 16 residues. V gave up 0 bases and J gave up 7 bases; unmatched junction bases: 3. Germline loops: CDR1 LNHNV, CDR2 YYDKDF (reference sequence). The chain's CDR3 is CATSRELAGGIGELFF. CDR3 DNA: TGTGCCACCAGCAGAGAACTAGCGGGGGGTATCGGGGAGCTGTTTTTT. The entire variable domain, with the rest obtained from reference TRBV15 and TRBJ2-2, is as follows: DAMVIQNPRYQVTQFGKPVTLSCSQTLNHNVMYWYQQKSSQAPKLLFHYYDKDFNNEADTPDNFQSRRPNTSFCFLDIRSPGLGDTAMYLCATSRELAGGIGELFFGEGSRLTVL.

This clone came up a few times. The chain's CDR3 is CASSYMAAGSQPQHF. CDR3 nucleotide sequence: TGTGCCAGCAGTTACATGGCCGCTGGGAGTCAGCCCCAGCATTTT. The rearrangement links TRBV6-2 or TRBV6-3 to TRBJ1-5; no firm D call. V dropped 2 bases and J dropped 6 bases, with 14 bases sitting between them. Germline V lookup: CDR1 MNHEY, CDR2 SVGEGT. There are 15 residues in the CDR3.

V is TRBV3-1 (or the pseudogene TRBV3-2) and J is TRBJ2-7, with D tentatively TRBD1 (5 bases). Per the germline V gene, CDR1 is LGHDT and CDR2 is YNNKEL (reference sequence). This CDR3 is 17 amino acids long. V was pared by 0 bases and J by 0 bases, with 15 bases between. The CDR3 region is CASSQDQVRGSSYEQYF. The CDR3 region has the DNA TGTGCCAGCAGCCAAGATCAGGTTAGGGGAAGCTCCTACGAGCAGTACTTC.